A single T cell receptor (beta chain) is shown here with its context. Antigen: not known. The data belong to a study of CD8+ T cells in alopecia areata. Study-wide findings and caveats: Lesional scalp, notably in alopecia totalis/universalis, had clonality above that of normal scalp.

The length of the CDR3 is 13 residues. Germline V gene sequence: CDR1 SQVTM, CDR2 ANQGSEA. With 7 bases clipped from V and 3 bases from J, the junction kept 4 bases outside the gene matches. Sequencing relied on a cDNA template that was reverse transcribed from extracted RNA. Here immunoSEQ multiplex PCR was the method, and the copy in TCRdb shows in-frame clones only, minus some. The table includes roughly 35,000 clones, around 60% detected once. The chain is built from TRBV29-1 and TRBJ2-1; 9 bases map to TRBD1. The specimen sequenced was NKG2D-high CD8+ T cells sorted from blood. This receptor was taken from a human donor with alopecia areata. The CDR3 loop reads CSAETGGYNEQFF. The DNA of the CDR3 is TGCAGCGCGGAGACAGGGGGCTACAATGAGCAGTTCTTC.